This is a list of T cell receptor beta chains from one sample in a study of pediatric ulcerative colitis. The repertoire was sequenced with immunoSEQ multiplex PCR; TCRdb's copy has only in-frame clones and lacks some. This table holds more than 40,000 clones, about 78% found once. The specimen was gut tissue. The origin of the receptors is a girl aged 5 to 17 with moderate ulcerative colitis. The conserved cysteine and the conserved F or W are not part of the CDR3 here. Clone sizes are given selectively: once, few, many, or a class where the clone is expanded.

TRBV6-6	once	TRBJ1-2	ASKVGTGAYGYT
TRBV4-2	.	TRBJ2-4	ASSLGGGTVDIQY
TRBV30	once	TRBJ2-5	AWSPTGVGGETQY
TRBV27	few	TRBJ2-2	ASGKPTGELF
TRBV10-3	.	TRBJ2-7	ASSLAFEYEQY
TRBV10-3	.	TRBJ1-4	AIGGGGGEKLF
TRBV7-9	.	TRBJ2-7	ASSSPLEAGLFSYEQY
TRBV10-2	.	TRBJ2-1	ASDLAGGFNEQF
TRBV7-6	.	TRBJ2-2	ASSHELGDYTGELF
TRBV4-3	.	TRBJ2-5	ASSQGAGLGETQY
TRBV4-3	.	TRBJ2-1	ASSQSWLAGGDEQF
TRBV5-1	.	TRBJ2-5	ASSSGTSGSTETQY
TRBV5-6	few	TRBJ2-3	ASNAGGGTDTQY
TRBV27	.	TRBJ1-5	ASSSGDIGGQPQH
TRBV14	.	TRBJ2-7	ASSQSGRGPYEQY
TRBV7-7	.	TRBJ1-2	ASSLDYFRGAQDYGYT
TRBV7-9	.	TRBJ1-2	ASSLGQGRNYGYT
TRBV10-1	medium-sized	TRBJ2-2	ASSDLGQGNGELF
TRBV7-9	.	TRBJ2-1	ASSLDSYNEQF
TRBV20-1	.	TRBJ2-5	SAIKETQY
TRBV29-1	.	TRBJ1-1	SVGGRANTEAF
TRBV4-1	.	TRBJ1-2	ASSPGQGANYGYT
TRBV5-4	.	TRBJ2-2	ASSPELLGAGNTGELF